This T cell receptor (beta chain) was obtained from a study of control samples from healthy donors and cancer patients. This clone was detected once. Profiled with immunoSEQ multiplex PCR; TCRdb holds only in-frame clones, not every one. This table holds roughly 130,000 clones, around nine tenths found once. This CDR3 contains 13 residues. Trimming left V 4 bases short and J 1 base short, with 7 bases between. The germline gives CDR1 LGHDT, CDR2 YNNKEL (reference sequence). The receptor was derived from a man aged 45-65 years in good health. The sample consisted of blood. The chain links TRBV3-1 (or the pseudogene TRBV3-2) to TRBJ2-5, with D unclear. Here the CDR3 DNA reads TGTGCCAGCAGCCGAACTTCCCAAGAGACCCAGTACTTC. Translating it yields CASSRTSQETQYF.